Many counts were recorded for the clone carrying this T cell receptor (beta chain). Its specificity is not known. These data originate in a study of T cells after yellow fever vaccination. General study findings and limits: It was a small share of clonotypes that appeared in both CD4 and CD8 compartments.

From the 5' RACE reads, TCRdb called clonotypes with MiXCR, one entry per CDR3 protein. The sample has approximately 70,000 distinct CDR3 sequences; over 6% are singletons. Trimming removed 3 bases at V and 1 base at J, with 12 bases between. CDR1 is SEHNR and CDR2 is FQNEAQ in the germline V gene (reference sequence). The CDR3 is 15 residues long. This TCR was sampled from a man younger than 35 who received the YFV17D yellow fever vaccine. Sample: CD8+ T cells sorted from PBMCs, taken approximately 40 days after the first yellow fever vaccination. The chain joins TRBV7-9 to TRBJ1-2, with D possibly TRBD1 on 6 matching bases. For the CDR3, the DNA is TGTGCCAGCAGCTTTCCAGGGGAAGTTAACTATGGCTACACCTTC. Translated: CASSFPGEVNYGYTF.